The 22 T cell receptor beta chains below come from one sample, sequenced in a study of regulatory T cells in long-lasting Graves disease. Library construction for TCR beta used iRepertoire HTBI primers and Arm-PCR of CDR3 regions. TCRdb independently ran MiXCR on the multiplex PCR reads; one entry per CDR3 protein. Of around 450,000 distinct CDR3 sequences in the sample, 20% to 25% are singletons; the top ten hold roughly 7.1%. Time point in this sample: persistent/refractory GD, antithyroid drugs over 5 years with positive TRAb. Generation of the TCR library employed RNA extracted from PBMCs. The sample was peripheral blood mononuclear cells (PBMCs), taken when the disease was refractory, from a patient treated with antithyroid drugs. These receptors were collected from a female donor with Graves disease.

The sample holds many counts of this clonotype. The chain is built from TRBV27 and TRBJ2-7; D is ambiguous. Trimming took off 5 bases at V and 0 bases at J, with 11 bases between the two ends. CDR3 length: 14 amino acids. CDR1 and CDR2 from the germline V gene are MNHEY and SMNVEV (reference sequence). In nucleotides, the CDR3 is TGTGCCAGCAGTCCGCTCAGCGTCTCCTACGAGCAGTACTTC. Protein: CASSPLSVSYEQYF.

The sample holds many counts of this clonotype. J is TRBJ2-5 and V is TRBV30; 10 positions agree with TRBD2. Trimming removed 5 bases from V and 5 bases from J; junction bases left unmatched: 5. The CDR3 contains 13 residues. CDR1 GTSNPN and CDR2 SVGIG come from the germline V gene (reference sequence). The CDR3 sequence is CAWERGLAETQYF. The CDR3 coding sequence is TGTGCCTGGGAACGGGGACTAGCGGAGACCCAGTACTTC.

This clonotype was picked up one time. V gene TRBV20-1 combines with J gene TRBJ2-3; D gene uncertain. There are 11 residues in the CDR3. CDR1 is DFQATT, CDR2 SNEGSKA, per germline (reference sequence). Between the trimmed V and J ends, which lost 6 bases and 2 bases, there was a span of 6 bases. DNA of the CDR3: TGCAGTGCAACCTCCACAGATACGCAGTATTTT. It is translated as CSATSTDTQYF.

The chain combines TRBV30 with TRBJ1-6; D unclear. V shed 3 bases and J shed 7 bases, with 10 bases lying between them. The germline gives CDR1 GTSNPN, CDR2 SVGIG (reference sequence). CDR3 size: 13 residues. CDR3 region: CAWSDMNNSPLHF. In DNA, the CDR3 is TGTGCCTGGAGCGACATGAACAATTCACCCCTCCACTTT. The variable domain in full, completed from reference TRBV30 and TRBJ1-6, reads SQTIHQWPATLVQPVGSPLSLECTVEGTSNPNLYWYRQAAGRGLQLLFYSVGIGQISSEVPQNLSASRPQDRQFILSSKKLLLSDSGFYLCAWSDMNNSPLHFGNGTRLTVT.

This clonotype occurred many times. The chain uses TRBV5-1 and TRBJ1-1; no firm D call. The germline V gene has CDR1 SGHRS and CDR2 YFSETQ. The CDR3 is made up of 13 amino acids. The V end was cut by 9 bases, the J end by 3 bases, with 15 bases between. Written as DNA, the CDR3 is TGCGCCACTTCGATTACTCGGGACACTGAAGCTTTCTTT. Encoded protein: CATSITRDTEAFF. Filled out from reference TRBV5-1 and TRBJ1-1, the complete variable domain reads KAGVTQTPRYLIKTRGQQVTLSCSPISGHRSVSWYQQTPGQGLQFLFEYFSETQRNKGNFPGRFSGRQFSNSRSEMNVSTLELGDSALYLCATSITRDTEAFFGQGTRLTVV.

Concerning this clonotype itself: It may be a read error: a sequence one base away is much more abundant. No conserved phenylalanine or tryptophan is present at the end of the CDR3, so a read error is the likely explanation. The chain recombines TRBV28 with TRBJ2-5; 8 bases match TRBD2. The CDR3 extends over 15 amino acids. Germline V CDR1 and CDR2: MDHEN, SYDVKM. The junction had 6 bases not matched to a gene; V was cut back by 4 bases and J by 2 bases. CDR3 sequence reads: CASSWRGDPQETQYS. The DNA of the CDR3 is TGTGCCAGCAGTTGGCGGGGGGACCCACAAGAGACCCAGTACTCC.

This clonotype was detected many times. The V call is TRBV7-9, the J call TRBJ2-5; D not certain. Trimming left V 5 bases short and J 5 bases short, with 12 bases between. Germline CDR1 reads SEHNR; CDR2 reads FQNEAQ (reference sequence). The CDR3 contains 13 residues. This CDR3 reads CASSRADWETQYF. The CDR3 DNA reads TGTGCCAGCAGCCGGGCGGATTGGGAGACCCAGTACTTC. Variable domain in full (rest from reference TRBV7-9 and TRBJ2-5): DTGVSQNPRHKITKRGQNVTFRCDPISEHNRLYWYRQTLGQGPEFLTYFQNEAQLEKSRLLSDRFSAERPKGSFSTLEIQRTEQGDSAMYLCASSRADWETQYFGPGTRLLVL.

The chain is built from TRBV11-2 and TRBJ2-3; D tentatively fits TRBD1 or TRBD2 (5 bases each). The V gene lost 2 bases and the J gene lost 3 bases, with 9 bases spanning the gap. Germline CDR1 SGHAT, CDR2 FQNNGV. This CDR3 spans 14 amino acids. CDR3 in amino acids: CASSLSEGTDTQYF. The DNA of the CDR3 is TGTGCCAGCAGCTTAAGTGAGGGGACAGATACGCAGTATTTT.

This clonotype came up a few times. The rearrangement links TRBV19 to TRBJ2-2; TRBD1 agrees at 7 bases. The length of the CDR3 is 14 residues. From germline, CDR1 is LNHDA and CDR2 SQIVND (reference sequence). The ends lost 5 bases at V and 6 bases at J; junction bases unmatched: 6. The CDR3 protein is CASSPRQGPGELFF. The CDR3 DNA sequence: TGTGCCAGTAGTCCACGACAGGGCCCCGGGGAGCTGTTTTTT.

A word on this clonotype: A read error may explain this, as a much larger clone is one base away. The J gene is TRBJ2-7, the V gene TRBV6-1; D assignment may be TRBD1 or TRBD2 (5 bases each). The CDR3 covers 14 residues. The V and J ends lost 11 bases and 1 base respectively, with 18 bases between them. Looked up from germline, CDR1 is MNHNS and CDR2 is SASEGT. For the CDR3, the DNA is TGTGCCGGCGCCTCCTTGGGGGAGTCCTACGAGCAGTACTTC. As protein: CAGASLGESYEQYF.

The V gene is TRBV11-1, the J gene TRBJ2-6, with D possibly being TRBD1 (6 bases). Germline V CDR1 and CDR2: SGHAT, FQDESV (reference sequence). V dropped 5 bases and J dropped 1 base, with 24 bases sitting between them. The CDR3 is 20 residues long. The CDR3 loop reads CASSMPRDNRFGSGANVLTF. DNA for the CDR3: TGTGCCAGCAGCATGCCTAGGGACAACAGATTCGGGTCTGGGGCCAACGTCCTGACTTTC.

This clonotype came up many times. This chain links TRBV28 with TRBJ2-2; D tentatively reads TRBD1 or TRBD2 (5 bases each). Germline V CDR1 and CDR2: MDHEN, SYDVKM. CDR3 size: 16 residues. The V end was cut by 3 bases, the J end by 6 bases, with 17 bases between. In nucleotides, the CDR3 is TGTGCCAGCAGTTTTTCGGCCTTCGGGACGGCCGGGGAGCTGTTTTTT. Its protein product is CASSFSAFGTAGELFF. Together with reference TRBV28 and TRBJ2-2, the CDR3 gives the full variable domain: DVKVTQSSRYLVKRTGEKVFLECVQDMDHENMFWYRQDPGLGLRLIYFSYDVKMKEKGDIPEGYSVSREKKERFSLILESASTNQTSMYLCASSFSAFGTAGELFFGEGSRLTVL.

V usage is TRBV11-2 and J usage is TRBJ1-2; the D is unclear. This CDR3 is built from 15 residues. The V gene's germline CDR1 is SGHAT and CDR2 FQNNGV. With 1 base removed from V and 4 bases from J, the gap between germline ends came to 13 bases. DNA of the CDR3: TGTGCCAGCAGCTTAGTGCCTAGCAACACCTATGGCTACACCTTC. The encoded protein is CASSLVPSNTYGYTF.

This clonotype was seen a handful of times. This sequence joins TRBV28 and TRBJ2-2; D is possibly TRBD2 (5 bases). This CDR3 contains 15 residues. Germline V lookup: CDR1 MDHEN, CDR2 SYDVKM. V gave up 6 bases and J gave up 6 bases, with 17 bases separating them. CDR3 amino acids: CASSPGGFRAGELFF. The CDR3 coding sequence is TGTGCCAGCAGCCCCGGAGGCTTCCGGGCCGGGGAGCTGTTTTTT.

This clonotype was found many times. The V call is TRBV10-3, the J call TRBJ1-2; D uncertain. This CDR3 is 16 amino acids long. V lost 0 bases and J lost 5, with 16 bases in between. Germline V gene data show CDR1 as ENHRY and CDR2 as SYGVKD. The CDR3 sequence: CAISESPIKTMYGYTF. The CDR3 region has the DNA TGTGCCATCAGTGAGTCCCCAATCAAGACAATGTATGGCTACACCTTC.

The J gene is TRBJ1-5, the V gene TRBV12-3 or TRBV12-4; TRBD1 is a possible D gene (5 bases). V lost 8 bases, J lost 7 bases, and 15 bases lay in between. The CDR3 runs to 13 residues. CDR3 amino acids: CASSRDSRQPQHF. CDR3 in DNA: TGTGCCAGCTCACGTGACAGCCGACAGCCCCAGCATTTT.

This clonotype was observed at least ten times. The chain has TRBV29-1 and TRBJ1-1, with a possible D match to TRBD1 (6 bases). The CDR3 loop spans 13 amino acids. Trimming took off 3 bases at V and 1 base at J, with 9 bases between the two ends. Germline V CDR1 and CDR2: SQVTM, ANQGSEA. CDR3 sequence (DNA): TGCAGCGTTGACAGGACAGAGAACACTGAAGCTTTCTTT. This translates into CSVDRTENTEAFF.

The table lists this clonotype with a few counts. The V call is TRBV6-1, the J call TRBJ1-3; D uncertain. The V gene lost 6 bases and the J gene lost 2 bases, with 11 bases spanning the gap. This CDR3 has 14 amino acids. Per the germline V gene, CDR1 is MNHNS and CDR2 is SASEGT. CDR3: CASRRAHAGNTIYF. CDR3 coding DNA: TGTGCCAGCAGACGGGCCCACGCTGGAAACACCATATATTTT.

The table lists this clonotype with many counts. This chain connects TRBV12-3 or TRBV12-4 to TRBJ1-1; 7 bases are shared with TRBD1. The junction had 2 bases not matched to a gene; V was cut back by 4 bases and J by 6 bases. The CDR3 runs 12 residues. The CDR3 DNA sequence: TGTGCCAGCAGTTCGACAGGGTCTGAAGCTTTCTTT. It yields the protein CASSSTGSEAFF.

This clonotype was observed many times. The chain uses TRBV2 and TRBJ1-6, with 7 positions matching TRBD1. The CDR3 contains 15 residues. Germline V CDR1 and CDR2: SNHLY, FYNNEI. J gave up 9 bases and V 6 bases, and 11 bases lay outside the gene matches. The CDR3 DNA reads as TGTGCCAGCAGGGGGGACAGTAGTGGTCGTTCACCCCTCCACTTT. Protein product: CASRGDSSGRSPLHF.

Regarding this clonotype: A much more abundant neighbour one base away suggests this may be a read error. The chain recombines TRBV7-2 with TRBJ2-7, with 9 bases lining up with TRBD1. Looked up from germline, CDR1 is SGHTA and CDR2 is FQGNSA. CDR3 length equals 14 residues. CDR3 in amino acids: CASSKDRGPYEQCF. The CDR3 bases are TGTGCCAGCAGCAAGGACAGGGGACCCTACGAGCAGTGCTTC.

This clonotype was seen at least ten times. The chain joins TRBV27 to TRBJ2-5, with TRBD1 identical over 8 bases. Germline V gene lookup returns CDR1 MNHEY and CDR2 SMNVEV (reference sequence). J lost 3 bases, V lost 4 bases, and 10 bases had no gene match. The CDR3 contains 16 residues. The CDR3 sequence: CASSSPSMDREETQYF. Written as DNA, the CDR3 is TGTGCCAGCAGTTCCCCCTCCATGGACAGGGAAGAGACCCAGTACTTC.